This passage covers 4 T cell receptor beta chains from one sample sequenced in a study of T cell changes during pregnancy in multiple sclerosis. Method: immunoSEQ multiplex PCR; TCRdb's copy keeps in-frame clones and lacks some. The sample has about 110,000 clones, roughly nine tenths seen once; the top ten hold 3.5%. The source was peripheral blood, collected after pregnancy. The receptors derive from a female donor with multiple sclerosis, enrolled in a pregnancy study.

This chain uses TRBV7-6 with TRBJ1-5, with 7 bases that match TRBD1. The CDR3 length is 15 residues. V lost 5 bases to trimming and J lost 1 base; unmatched junction nucleotides: 5. From germline, CDR1 is SGHVS and CDR2 FNYEAQ. CDR3 nucleotides: TGTGCCAGCAGCGTAGGGGGCGGAAGCAATCAGCCCCAGCATTTT. This sequence encodes CASSVGGGSNQPQHF.

CDR3 region: CASNLMLSSYNEQFF. In nucleotides, the CDR3 is TGTGCCAGCAACCTTATGCTTAGCTCCTACAATGAGCAGTTCTTC. The chain employs TRBV2 and TRBJ2-1; D gene uncertain. Trimming removed 7 bases at V and 0 bases at J, with 13 bases between. Germline V gives CDR1 SNHLY, CDR2 FYNNEI. The CDR3 is 15 residues long.

This chain uses TRBV6-6 with TRBJ2-5; 7 bases map to TRBD1. Losses at the gene ends were 8 bases for V and 1 base for J; bases not matched to a gene: 10. Germline V lookup: CDR1 MNHNY, CDR2 SVGAGI (reference sequence). CDR3 length: 15 residues. The CDR3 spells CASLPGTDFQETQYF. DNA for the CDR3: TGTGCCAGCCTCCCCGGGACAGACTTCCAAGAGACCCAGTACTTC.

This chain joins TRBV2 and TRBJ2-2, with 15 bases that match TRBD2. Germline CDR1 and CDR2: SNHLY and FYNNEI. The ends lost 5 bases at V and 5 bases at J; junction bases unmatched: 6. The CDR3 runs to 17 residues. In nucleotides, the CDR3 is TGTGCCAGCAGTCGGACTAGCGGGGGGGCTAGGACCGGGGAGCTGTTTTTT. It codes for CASSRTSGGARTGELFF.